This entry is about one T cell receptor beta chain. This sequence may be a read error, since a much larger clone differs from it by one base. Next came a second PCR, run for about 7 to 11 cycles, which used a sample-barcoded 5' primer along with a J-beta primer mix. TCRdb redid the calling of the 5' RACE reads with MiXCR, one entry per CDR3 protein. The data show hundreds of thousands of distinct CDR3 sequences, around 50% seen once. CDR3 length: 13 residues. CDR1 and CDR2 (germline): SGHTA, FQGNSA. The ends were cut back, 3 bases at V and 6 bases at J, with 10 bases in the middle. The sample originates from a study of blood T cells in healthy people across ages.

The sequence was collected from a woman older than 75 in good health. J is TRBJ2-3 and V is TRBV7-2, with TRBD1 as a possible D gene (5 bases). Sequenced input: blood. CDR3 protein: CASSFAAGDTQYF. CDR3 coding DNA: TGTGCCAGCAGCTTCGCAGCAGGGGATACGCAGTATTTT.